This TCR beta chain was obtained from a study of cytomegalovirus exposure and HLA in healthy donors. The wider study: Falling in the Caucasian-associated ancestry cluster were roughly 80% of some 400 genotyped donors.

This CDR3 comprises 14 residues. CDR1 is GTSNPN, CDR2 SVGIG, per germline (reference sequence). V lost 5 bases to trimming and J lost 2 bases; unmatched junction nucleotides: 4. PCR primers comprised 60 Vbeta and 13 Jbeta primers. The table came from immunoSEQ multiplex PCR; TCRdb's copy has only in-frame clones and leaves some out. The sample yields about 91,000 clones, approximately 86% seen once. The sequenced sample was PBMCs. This receptor was obtained from a young man in good health and CMV-seropositive. The chain uses TRBV30 and TRBJ2-7, with TRBD2 matching 12 bases. CDR3 residues: CAWGRLAGAYEQYF. Here the CDR3 DNA reads TGTGCCTGGGGCAGACTAGCGGGGGCCTACGAGCAGTACTTC.